Listed below are T cell receptor beta chains from one sample, sequenced in a study of T-cell reconstitution after alpha-beta-depleted transplantation in children. Each CDR3 protein is one row after TCRdb ran MiXCR on the PCR reads. This sample carries almost 250,000 distinct CDR3 sequences, roughly 26% of them seen once, and the ten largest clones take more than 2%. Sequenced here: PBMCs, sampled before TCRalphabeta/CD19-depleted stem cell transplant. These receptors all come from a girl aged 2 to 10 with Fanconi anemia, due to receive a stem cell transplant. CDR3s leave out the opening cysteine and the closing phenylalanine or tryptophan.

v_gene	j_gene	CDR3aa
TRBV4-2	TRBJ2-7	ASSQHLGTGSAYEQY
TRBV9	TRBJ2-5	ASSVRASGGPSQETQY
TRBV6-2/TRBV6-3	TRBJ2-5	ASSYSQKETQY
TRBV7-9	TRBJ2-1	ASTQPRLATYNEQF
TRBV9	TRBJ2-3	ASSVQGLGTDTQY
TRBV29-1	TRBJ2-3	SVDRGAGGKGTDTQY
TRBV28	TRBJ2-7	ASSHPSGLADSYEQY
TRBV19	TRBJ1-1	ASSIGVGFLMNTEAF
TRBV6-5	TRBJ2-1	ASSYRESSYNEQF
TRBV10-3	TRBJ2-7	AISESTVGQY
TRBV7-9	TRBJ1-2	ASSLDSPYGYT
TRBV20-1	TRBJ2-7	SATRQGGEQY
TRBV6-1	TRBJ2-6	ASGTPRTAKVSGANVLT
TRBV20-1	TRBJ2-7	SARPFSYEQY
TRBV20-1	TRBJ2-5	SALRTGSSETQY
TRBV20-1	TRBJ2-1	SARDQGAAYNEQF
TRBV29-1	TRBJ1-4	SVEWNEKLF
TRBV6-6	TRBJ2-7	ASSRLAVYEQY
TRBV7-8	TRBJ2-3	ASSHISHSTDTQY
TRBV6-2/TRBV6-3	TRBJ2-2	ASSQGLVANTGELF
TRBV7-2	TRBJ2-2	ASSLQFGAEYGELF
TRBV2	TRBJ2-1	ASSLAGVDSYNEQF
TRBV29-1	TRBJ2-7	SARGLAEPREQY